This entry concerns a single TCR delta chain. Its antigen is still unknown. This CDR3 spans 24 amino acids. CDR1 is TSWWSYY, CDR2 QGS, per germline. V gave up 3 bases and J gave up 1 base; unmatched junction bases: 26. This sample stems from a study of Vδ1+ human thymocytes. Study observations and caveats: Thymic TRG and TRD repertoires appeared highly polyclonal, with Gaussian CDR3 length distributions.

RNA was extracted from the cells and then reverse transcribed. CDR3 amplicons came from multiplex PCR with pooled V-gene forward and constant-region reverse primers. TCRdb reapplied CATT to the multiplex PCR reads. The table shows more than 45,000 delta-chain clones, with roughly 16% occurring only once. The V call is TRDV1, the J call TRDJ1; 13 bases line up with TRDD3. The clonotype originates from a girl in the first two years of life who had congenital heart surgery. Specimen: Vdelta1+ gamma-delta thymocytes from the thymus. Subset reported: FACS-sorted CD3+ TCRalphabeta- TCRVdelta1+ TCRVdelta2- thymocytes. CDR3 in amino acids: CALGDFSTVLGDTRSSSGTDKLIF. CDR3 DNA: TGTGCTCTTGGGGACTTCTCAACTGTACTGGGGGATACGCGATCCTCTAGTGGCACCGATAAACTCATCTTT.